These 26 T cell receptor beta chains share one sample of origin, sequenced in a study of blood T cell repertoires in COVID-19. The table came from immunoSEQ multiplex PCR; TCRdb's copy has only in-frame clones and leaves some out. The sample lists about 250,000 clones; about 90% were seen once. Sequenced: PBMCs or T cells enriched from blood (not recorded which). All receptors derive from a woman aged 18-35 years who had recovered from COVID-19.

The chain couples TRBV9 to TRBJ2-1, with D perhaps matching TRBD2 (5 bases). The CDR3 runs 15 residues. CDR1 and CDR2 from the germline V gene are SGDLS and YYNGEE. V was cut by 3 bases and J by 4 bases, with 14 bases left in between. The CDR3: CASSAPEGPYNEQFF. The CDR3 nucleotides read TGTGCCAGCAGCGCCCCCGAGGGCCCATACAATGAGCAGTTCTTC.

J is TRBJ2-7 and V is TRBV7-9, with D possibly being TRBD2 (6 bases). The V gene lost 5 bases and the J gene lost 0 bases, with 17 bases spanning the gap. The CDR3 has 16 residues. The germline V gene has CDR1 SEHNR and CDR2 FQNEAQ (reference sequence). This CDR3 reads CASSPPAGISSYEQYF. Written as DNA, the CDR3 is TGTGCCAGCAGCCCTCCAGCGGGCATCAGCTCCTACGAGCAGTACTTC.

This chain joins TRBV9 and TRBJ2-5, with TRBD1 identical over 7 bases. Trimming removed 4 bases from V and 4 bases from J; junction bases left unmatched: 7. The CDR3 sequence is 14 residues long. CDR1 and CDR2 from the germline V gene are SGDLS and YYNGEE. CDR3 sequence (DNA): TGTGCCAGCAGCAATACAGGGGTGGGAGAGACCCAGTACTTC. This sequence encodes CASSNTGVGETQYF.

CDR3 bases: TGTGCCAGCAGTCCCCGGGGGGGGCAGGACGACACTGAAGCTTTCTTT. Residues: CASSPRGGQDDTEAFF. J is TRBJ1-1 and V is TRBV27; D is possibly TRBD1 (6 bases). V lost 5 bases, J lost 3 bases, and 19 bases lay in between. The CDR3 length is 16 residues. Germline V gene lookup returns CDR1 MNHEY and CDR2 SMNVEV (reference sequence).

The chain recombines TRBV3-1 (or the pseudogene TRBV3-2) with TRBJ1-1; D call uncertain. The CDR3 has 15 residues. V was clipped by 1 base and J by 4 bases, with 13 bases between them. Germline CDR1 reads LGHDT; CDR2 reads YNNKEL (reference sequence). The CDR3 coding sequence is TGTGCCAGCAGCCAAGGAACCCTCCGGGGCACTGAAGCTTTCTTT. The encoded protein is CASSQGTLRGTEAFF.

The chain recombines TRBV6-5 with TRBJ1-1, with D perhaps TRBD1 (5 bases). The CDR3 has 15 amino acids. Germline assignment: CDR1 MNHEY and CDR2 SVGAGI. V was trimmed by 0 bases and J by 0 bases, leaving 8 bases between them. This chain's CDR3 is CASSYSPGMNTEAFF. As DNA, the CDR3 is TGTGCCAGCAGTTACTCGCCAGGGATGAACACTGAAGCTTTCTTT.

V is TRBV20-1 and J is TRBJ2-3; D is undetermined. The CDR3 has 17 amino acids. Germline lookup yields CDR1 DFQATT and CDR2 SNEGSKA (reference sequence). V was pared by 3 bases and J by 0 bases, with 19 bases between. The CDR3 reads CSASSPASTSSTDTQYF. CDR3 in DNA: TGCAGTGCTAGTTCTCCCGCTTCGACTTCTAGCACAGATACGCAGTATTTT.

This chain uses TRBV2 with TRBJ1-3; 8 nucleotides line up with TRBD1. From germline, CDR1 is SNHLY and CDR2 FYNNEI. The CDR3 runs 14 residues. V dropped 6 bases and J dropped 2; count of bases not matched to a gene: 3. As DNA, the CDR3 is TGTGCCAGCAGCCTGGACAGGGCTGGAAACACCATATATTTT. Protein: CASSLDRAGNTIYF.

J is TRBJ2-3 and V is TRBV15; 9 bases agree with TRBD2. V shed 0 bases and J 9 bases; nucleotides not matched to a gene: 7. The CDR3 totals 15 residues. Germline-derived CDR1 and CDR2 are LNHNV and YYDKDF (reference sequence). The CDR3 nucleotides read TGTGCCACCAGCAGAGACCCCACGAGCGGGGGGACGCAGTATTTT. Its translation: CATSRDPTSGGTQYF.

The sample holds a few counts of this clone. The V gene is TRBV7-9, the J gene TRBJ2-7, with D perhaps matching TRBD2 (6 bases). Per germline, CDR1 SEHNR and CDR2 FQNEAQ (reference sequence). This CDR3 comprises 13 residues. Trimming cost V 4 bases and J 2 bases, with 9 bases left between them. For the CDR3, the DNA is TGTGCCAGCAGCTCCCGGGGGACCTACGAGCAGTACTTC. It yields the protein CASSSRGTYEQYF. The whole variable domain, filled in from reference TRBV7-9 and TRBJ2-7, reads DTGVSQNPRHKITKRGQNVTFRCDPISEHNRLYWYRQTLGQGPEFLTYFQNEAQLEKSRLLSDRFSAERPKGSFSTLEIQRTEQGDSAMYLCASSSRGTYEQYFGPGTRLTVT.

This clone was picked up a small number of times. The chain combines TRBV10-3 with TRBJ1-1; 7 bases match TRBD1. The CDR3 spans 14 residues. The V segment lost 10 bases and the J segment 0 bases; nucleotides outside the gene matches: 8. The germline CDR1 and CDR2 sequences are ENHRY and SYGVKD. The CDR3 sequence: CATTQQGMNTEAFF. For the CDR3, the DNA is TGTGCCACAACTCAACAGGGGATGAACACTGAAGCTTTCTTT.

The chain couples TRBV7-2 to TRBJ2-1; D is uncertain. The ends were cut back, 1 base at V and 10 bases at J, with 11 bases in the middle. The CDR3 extends over 13 amino acids. Germline CDR1 and CDR2: SGHTA and FQGNSA. The CDR3 DNA follows: TGTGCCAGCAGCTTAGGTCAGGTCTCCGAGCAGTTCTTC. It yields the protein CASSLGQVSEQFF.

The V and J genes are TRBV7-2 and TRBJ1-3; D is undetermined. V was cut by 3 bases and J by 4 bases, with 19 bases left in between. The length of the CDR3 is 17 residues. Germline V gene lookup returns CDR1 SGHTA and CDR2 FQGNSA. The CDR3 coding sequence is TGTGCCAGCAGCTTGCTGAGTTGGAGCTCGGGAGGAAACACCATATATTTT. Residues: CASSLLSWSSGGNTIYF.

The table lists this clone with many counts. The V gene is TRBV6-5, the J gene TRBJ2-7; 9 positions match TRBD1. Trimming at V came to 9 bases and at J to 3 bases, leaving 9 bases not matched to a gene. Germline V gene data show CDR1 as MNHEY and CDR2 as SVGAGI. This CDR3 contains 14 residues. The CDR3 loop is CASRKGTGIYEQYF. Here the CDR3 DNA reads TGTGCCAGTCGTAAGGGGACAGGGATCTACGAGCAGTACTTC.

The chain uses TRBV7-9 and TRBJ1-1, with D unresolved. Between the trimmed V and J ends, which lost 4 bases and 4 bases, there was a span of 16 bases. Germline V gene data show CDR1 as SEHNR and CDR2 as FQNEAQ (reference sequence). There are 15 residues in the CDR3. The CDR3 nucleotides are TGTGCCAGCAGCTCCCCCCCGGGGAGAGGCACTGAAGCTTTCTTT. It is translated as CASSSPPGRGTEAFF.

V and J are TRBV6-5 and TRBJ1-2; no definite D call. The V gene's germline CDR1 is MNHEY and CDR2 SVGAGI. V dropped 8 bases and J dropped 4 bases, with 11 bases sitting between them. The length of the CDR3 is 12 residues. Here the CDR3 reads CASSRSSYGYTF. CDR3 sequence (DNA): TGTGCCAGCTCCAGATCCAGCTATGGCTACACCTTC.

V usage is TRBV3-1 (or the pseudogene TRBV3-2) and J usage is TRBJ2-1, with TRBD2 identical over 10 bases. With 6 bases clipped from V and 0 bases from J, the junction kept 8 bases outside the gene matches. The CDR3 consists of 17 residues. Germline CDR1 and CDR2: LGHDT and YNNKEL (reference sequence). The CDR3 DNA sequence: TGTGCCAGCAGATCCTCTAGCGGGGGCTTCTCCTACAATGAGCAGTTCTTC. It encodes CASRSSSGGFSYNEQFF.

In its sample, this clone was seen once. The chain combines TRBV10-3 with TRBJ1-1; D unclear. The germline V and J ends were trimmed by 2 bases and 0 bases, with 7 bases remaining between them. Germline V gene sequence: CDR1 ENHRY, CDR2 SYGVKD. The CDR3 length is 14 residues. CDR3: CAISEGPVNTEAFF. The CDR3, as DNA: TGTGCCATCAGTGAGGGTCCAGTGAACACTGAAGCTTTCTTT.

This chain uses TRBV7-2 with TRBJ1-2; D is unresolved. CDR1 is SGHTA, CDR2 FQGNSA, per germline. Trimming removed 1 base from V and 4 bases from J, with 10 bases in between. This CDR3 contains 14 residues. The CDR3 DNA reads as TGTGCCAGCAGCTTAGAGGAGGCAGCCTATGGCTACACCTTC. Its protein product is CASSLEEAAYGYTF.

The V gene is TRBV28, the J gene TRBJ1-2; D possibly corresponds to TRBD1 (5 bases). The germline gives CDR1 MDHEN, CDR2 SYDVKM. This CDR3 spans 14 amino acids. Trimming stripped 4 bases from V and 6 bases from J, with 15 bases between. This chain's CDR3 is CASSYSAGGNGYTF. In DNA form, the CDR3 reads TGTGCCAGCAGTTATTCGGCGGGGGGGAATGGCTACACCTTC.

The chain has TRBV5-1 and TRBJ2-3; 8 bases fit TRBD2. V trimming: 0 bases; J trimming: 9 bases; junction bases outside the gene matches: 15. Germline values: CDR1 SGHRS, CDR2 YFSETQ. The length of the CDR3 is 17 residues. In nucleotides, the CDR3 is TGCGCCAGCAGCTTGGTTTCCGCCGCGGGAGGCCAGGGGACGCAGTATTTT. Translating it yields CASSLVSAAGGQGTQYF.

CDR3 nucleotides: TGTGCCATCCGGACAGGGCTGGGCACTGAAGCTTTCTTT. Protein sequence: CAIRTGLGTEAFF. The V call is TRBV2, the J call TRBJ1-1, with TRBD1 identical over 8 bases. Looked up from germline, CDR1 is SNHLY and CDR2 is FYNNEI. Trimming removed 10 bases from V and 4 bases from J; junction bases left unmatched: 8. This CDR3 contains 13 residues.

This clone was recorded a few times. V is TRBV19 and J is TRBJ1-6, with TRBD1 matching over 7 bases. Germline V gene data show CDR1 as LNHDA and CDR2 as SQIVND (reference sequence). The V gene end was trimmed by 10 bases and the J gene end by 0 bases; junction bases not matched to a gene: 9. The CDR3 loop spans 16 amino acids. The CDR3 loop reads CATRGQASSYNSPLHF. The CDR3 DNA sequence: TGTGCCACCCGCGGACAGGCGAGCTCCTATAATTCACCCCTCCACTTT.

Of note for this clone: At the DNA level, this CDR3 is encoded by other sequences in the same sample as well. The genes are TRBV7-9 and TRBJ1-1, with unresolved D. V was pared by 3 bases and J by 2 bases, with 7 bases between. The CDR3 extends over 13 amino acids. Germline loops: CDR1 SEHNR, CDR2 FQNEAQ (reference sequence). CDR3 sequence (DNA): TGTGCCAGCAGCTTTGGAGGAAACACTGAAGCTTTCTTT. As protein: CASSFGGNTEAFF.

This chain uses TRBV4-3 with TRBJ2-7; 9 bases align to TRBD1. J lost 2 bases, V lost 4 bases, and 6 bases had no gene match. Germline loops: CDR1 LGHNA, CDR2 YSLEER. CDR3 length: 15 residues. CDR3 in DNA: TGCGCCAGCAGCCTGGGACAGGGTGGGACCTACGAGCAGTACTTC. Its translation: CASSLGQGGTYEQYF.

The chain has TRBV13 and TRBJ1-5; D is unresolved. V shed 1 base and J shed 7 bases, with 5 bases lying between them. CDR3 length equals 12 residues. The germline CDR1 and CDR2 sequences are PRHDT and FYEKMQ (reference sequence). CDR3 DNA sequence: TGTGCCAGCAGCTTAGACAACCAGCCCCAGCATTTT. This encodes CASSLDNQPQHF. The full variable domain, with the rest looked up from reference TRBV13 and TRBJ1-5, is AAGVIQSPRHLIKEKRETATLKCYPIPRHDTVYWYQQGPGQDPQFLISFYEKMQSDKGSIPDRFSAQQFSDYHSELNMSSLELGDSALYFCASSLDNQPQHFGDGTRLSIL.